The T cell receptor beta chain described here comes from a study of lymphopenia after photon versus proton radiotherapy. This table comes from immunoSEQ multiplex PCR, and its TCRdb copy is limited to in-frame clones, with some not included. This sample carries approximately 31,000 clones, 84% of them seen once, and the ten largest clones take approximately 14%. In the case of this clone: Its antigen is undetermined.

Trimming took 9 bases from V and 3 from J, leaving 9 bases between them. Germline V CDR1 and CDR2: LNHDA, SQIVND (reference sequence). The CDR3 runs to 11 residues. Study findings and constraints: Post-nadir TCR diversity decline inversely tracked overall survival among those who died. Authors raise, but do not show, better survival with proton therapy.

This receptor was taken from a woman in her 70s with pancreatic cancer. This specimen consisted of peripheral blood, obtained from a patient treated with proton-based radiotherapy. This chain joins TRBV19 and TRBJ2-7, with D perhaps TRBD1 (6 bases). The CDR3 reads CASRGGYEQYF. In DNA, the CDR3 is TGTGCCAGCCGAGGGGGCTACGAGCAGTACTTC.